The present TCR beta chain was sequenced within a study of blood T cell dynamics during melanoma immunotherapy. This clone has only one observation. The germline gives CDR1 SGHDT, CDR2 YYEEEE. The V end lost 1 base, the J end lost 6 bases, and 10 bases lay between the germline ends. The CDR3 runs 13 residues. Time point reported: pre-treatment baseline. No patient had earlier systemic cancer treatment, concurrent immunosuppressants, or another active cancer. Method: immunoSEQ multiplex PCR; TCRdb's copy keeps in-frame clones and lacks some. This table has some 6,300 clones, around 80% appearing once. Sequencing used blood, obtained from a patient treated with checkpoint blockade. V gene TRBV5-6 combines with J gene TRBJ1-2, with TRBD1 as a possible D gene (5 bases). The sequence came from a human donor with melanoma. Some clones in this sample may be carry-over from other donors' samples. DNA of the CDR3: TGTGCCAGCAGCTTGAGGGCAGGGAATGGCTACACCTTC. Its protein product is CASSLRAGNGYTF.